This entry features one TCR beta chain sequence. This sample was taken from a study of human T cells and chemical hapten exposure. About the study: On the upper back, patch tests were applied with 0.01% DPC and read at 6 days.

V was pared by 7 bases and J by 2 bases, with 7 bases of the junction left unmatched. This CDR3 spans 15 amino acids. Germline lookup yields CDR1 MNHEY and CDR2 SVGEGT. During construction of the library, unique molecular identifiers were attached to individual cDNA molecules for quantitative, reproducible TCR counting. TCRdb independently ran MiXCR on the RACE reads; one entry per CDR3 protein. The sample carries about 260,000 distinct CDR3 sequences, approximately 8.6% recorded once. Time point in this sample: pre-sensitization, week 0. As to treatment: therapeutic diphenylcyclopropenone sensitization with weekly scalp DPC.

This chain connects TRBV6-2 or TRBV6-3 to TRBJ2-2; the match to TRBD1 covers 7 bases. The source material was whole blood, sampled in connection with sensitization to the hapten diphenylcyclopropenone (DPC). The sequence derives from a woman in her thirties or forties with alopecia areata. Some clones in this sample may be carry-over from other donors' samples. The CDR3 loop reads CASTPGGRNTGELFF. CDR3 nucleotide sequence: TGTGCCAGCACCCCAGGGGGTCGAAACACCGGGGAGCTGTTTTTT.